This T cell receptor beta chain comes out of a study of T cell responses to AZD1222 COVID-19 vaccine. Study-level results: Nearly half of unique spike-specific TCRs reportedly avoided B.1.351 and B.1.1.7 mutated regions. With two AZD1222 doses given, Spike-specific TCR breadth and depth both rose. The study sampled repertoires only after the peak T cell response.

Generated by immunoSEQ multiplex PCR, the TCRdb table keeps only in-frame clones and is missing some. Of about 200,000 clones in the sample, 80% to 95% are singletons; the top ten hold roughly 1.3%. About this clone itself: The antigen remains unidentified.

The junction had 10 bases not matched to a gene; V was cut back by 6 bases and J by 7 bases. The CDR3 length is 15 residues. In germline, CDR1 is MNHEY, CDR2 SVGAGI. The rearrangement uses TRBV6-5 and TRBJ1-2; 11 bases are shared with TRBD1. The TCR sequence derives from an adult in good health. The specimen was peripheral blood, collected on day 0 of AZD1222 vaccination. CDR3 region: CASRSDRGQISGYTF. DNA of the CDR3: TGTGCCAGCAGATCGGACAGGGGGCAAATTAGTGGCTACACCTTC.